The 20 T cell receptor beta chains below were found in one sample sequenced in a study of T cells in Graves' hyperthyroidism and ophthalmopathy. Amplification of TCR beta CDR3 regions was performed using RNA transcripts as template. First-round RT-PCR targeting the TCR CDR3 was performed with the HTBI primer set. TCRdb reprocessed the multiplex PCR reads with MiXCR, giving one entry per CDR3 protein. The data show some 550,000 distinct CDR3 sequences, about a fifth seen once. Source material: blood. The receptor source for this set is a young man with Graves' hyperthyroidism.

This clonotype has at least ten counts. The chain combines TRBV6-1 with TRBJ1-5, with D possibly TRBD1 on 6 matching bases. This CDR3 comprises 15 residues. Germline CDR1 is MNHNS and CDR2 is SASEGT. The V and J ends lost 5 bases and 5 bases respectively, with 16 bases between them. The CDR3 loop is CASSPRSGAHQPQHF. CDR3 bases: TGTGCCAGCAGTCCCCGTTCGGGGGCCCATCAGCCCCAGCATTTT.

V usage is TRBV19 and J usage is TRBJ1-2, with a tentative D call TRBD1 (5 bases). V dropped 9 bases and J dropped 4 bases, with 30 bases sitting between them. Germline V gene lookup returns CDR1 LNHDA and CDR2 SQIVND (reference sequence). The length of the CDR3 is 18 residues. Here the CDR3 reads CASIFTASGANSLYGYTF. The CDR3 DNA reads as TGTGCCAGCATTTTTACAGCTTCCGGGGCTAATTCCCTCTATGGCTACACCTTC. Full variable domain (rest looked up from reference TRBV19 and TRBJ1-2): DGGITQSPKYLFRKEGQNVTLSCEQNLNHDAMYWYRQDPGQGLRLIYYSQIVNDFQKGDIAEGYSVSREKKESFPLTVTSAQKNPTAFYLCASIFTASGANSLYGYTFGSGTRLTVV.

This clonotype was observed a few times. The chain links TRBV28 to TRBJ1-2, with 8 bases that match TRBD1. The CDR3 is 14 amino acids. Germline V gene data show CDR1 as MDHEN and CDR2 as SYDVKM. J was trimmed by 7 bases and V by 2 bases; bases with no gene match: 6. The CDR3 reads CASSLTRGRSGYTF. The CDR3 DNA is TGTGCCAGCAGTTTAACCAGGGGGCGAAGTGGCTACACCTTC.

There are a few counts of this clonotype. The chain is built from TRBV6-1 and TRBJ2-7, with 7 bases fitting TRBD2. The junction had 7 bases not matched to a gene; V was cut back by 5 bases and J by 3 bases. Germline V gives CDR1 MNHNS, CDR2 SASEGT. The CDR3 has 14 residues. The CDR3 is CASSQLAGVYEQYF. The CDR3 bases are TGTGCCAGCAGTCAGCTGGCGGGGGTCTACGAGCAGTACTTC.

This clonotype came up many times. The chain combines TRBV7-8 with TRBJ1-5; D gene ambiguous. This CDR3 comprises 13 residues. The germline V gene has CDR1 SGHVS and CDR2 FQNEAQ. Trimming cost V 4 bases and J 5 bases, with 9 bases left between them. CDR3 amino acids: CASSSHKDQPQHF. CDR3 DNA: TGTGCCAGCAGCTCGCATAAGGATCAGCCCCAGCATTTT. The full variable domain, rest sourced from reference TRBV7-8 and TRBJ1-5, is GAGVSQSPRYKVAKRGQDVALRCDPISGHVSLFWYQQALGQGPEFLTYFQNEAQLDKSGLPSDRFFAERPEGSVSTLKIQRTQQEDSAVYLCASSSHKDQPQHFGDGTRLSIL.

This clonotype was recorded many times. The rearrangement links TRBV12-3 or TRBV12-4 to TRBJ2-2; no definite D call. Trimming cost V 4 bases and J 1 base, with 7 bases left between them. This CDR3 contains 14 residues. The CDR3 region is CASSYTGNTGELFF. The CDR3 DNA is TGTGCCAGCAGTTACACGGGGAACACCGGGGAGCTGTTTTTT.

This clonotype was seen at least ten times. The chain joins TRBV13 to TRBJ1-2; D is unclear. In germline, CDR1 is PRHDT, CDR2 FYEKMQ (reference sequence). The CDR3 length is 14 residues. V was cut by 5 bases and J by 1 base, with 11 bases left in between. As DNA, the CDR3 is TGTGCCAGCAGCCACGGGGAAGATAACTATGGCTACACCTTC. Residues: CASSHGEDNYGYTF.

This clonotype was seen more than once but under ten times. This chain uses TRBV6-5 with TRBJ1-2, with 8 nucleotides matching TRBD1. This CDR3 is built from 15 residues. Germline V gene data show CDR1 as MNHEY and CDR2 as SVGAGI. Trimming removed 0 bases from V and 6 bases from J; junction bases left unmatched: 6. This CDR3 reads CASSYSSRGRNGYTF. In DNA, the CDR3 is TGTGCCAGCAGTTACTCGAGCAGGGGGCGGAATGGCTACACCTTC.

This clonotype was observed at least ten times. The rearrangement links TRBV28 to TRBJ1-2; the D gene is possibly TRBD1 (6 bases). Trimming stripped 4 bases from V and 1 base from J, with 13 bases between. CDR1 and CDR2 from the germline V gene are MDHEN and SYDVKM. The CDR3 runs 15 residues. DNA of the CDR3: TGTGCCAGCAGTTCTACTACAGGGCATAACTATGGCTACACCTTC. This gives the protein CASSSTTGHNYGYTF.

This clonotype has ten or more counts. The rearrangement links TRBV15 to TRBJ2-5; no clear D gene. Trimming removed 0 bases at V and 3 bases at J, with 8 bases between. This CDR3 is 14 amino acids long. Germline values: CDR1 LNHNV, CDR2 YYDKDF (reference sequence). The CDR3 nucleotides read TGTGCCACCAGCAGAGAATATCGGGAAGAGACCCAGTACTTC. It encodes CATSREYREETQYF.

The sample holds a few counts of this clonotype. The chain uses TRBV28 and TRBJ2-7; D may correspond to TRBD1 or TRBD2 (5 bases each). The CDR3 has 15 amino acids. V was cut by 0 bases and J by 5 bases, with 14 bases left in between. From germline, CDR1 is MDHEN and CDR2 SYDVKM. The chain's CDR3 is CASSLWGEKEDEQYF. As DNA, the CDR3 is TGTGCCAGCAGTTTATGGGGGGAGAAAGAGGACGAGCAGTACTTC. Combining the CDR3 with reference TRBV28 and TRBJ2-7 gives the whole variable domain DVKVTQSSRYLVKRTGEKVFLECVQDMDHENMFWYRQDPGLGLRLIYFSYDVKMKEKGDIPEGYSVSREKKERFSLILESASTNQTSMYLCASSLWGEKEDEQYFGPGTRLTVT.

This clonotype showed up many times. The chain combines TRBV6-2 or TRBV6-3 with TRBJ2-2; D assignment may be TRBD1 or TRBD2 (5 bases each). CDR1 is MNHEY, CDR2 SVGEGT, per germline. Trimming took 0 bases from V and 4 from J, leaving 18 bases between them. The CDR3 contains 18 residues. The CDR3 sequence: CASSYSRFSGAGTGELFF. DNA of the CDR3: TGTGCCAGCAGTTACTCGAGATTTTCTGGGGCGGGCACCGGGGAGCTGTTTTTT.

CDR3 region: CASSATPYSNQPQHF. For the CDR3, the DNA is TGTGCCAGCAGCGCGACGCCGTATAGCAATCAGCCCCAGCATTTT. V gene TRBV9 combines with J gene TRBJ1-5, with D hard to call. The CDR3 consists of 15 residues. Germline V gene lookup returns CDR1 SGDLS and CDR2 YYNGEE. Trimming pared 3 bases from V and 0 bases from J, leaving 10 bases between.

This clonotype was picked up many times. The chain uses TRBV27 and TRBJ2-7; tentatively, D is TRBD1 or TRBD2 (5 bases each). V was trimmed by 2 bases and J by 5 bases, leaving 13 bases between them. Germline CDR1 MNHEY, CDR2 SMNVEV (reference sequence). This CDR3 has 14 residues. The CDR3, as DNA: TGTGCCAGCAGTTTAGGGACCTACGGCGACGAGCAGTACTTC. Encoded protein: CASSLGTYGDEQYF.

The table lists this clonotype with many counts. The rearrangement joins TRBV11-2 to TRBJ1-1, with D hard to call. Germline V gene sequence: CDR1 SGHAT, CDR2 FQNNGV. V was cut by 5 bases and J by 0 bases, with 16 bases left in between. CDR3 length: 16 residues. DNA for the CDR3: TGTGCCAGCAGCCCAATCGAGCCTTTGGTGAACACTGAAGCTTTCTTT. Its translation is CASSPIEPLVNTEAFF. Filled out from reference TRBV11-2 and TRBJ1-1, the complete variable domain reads EAGVAQSPRYKIIEKRQSVAFWCNPISGHATLYWYQQILGQGPKLLIQFQNNGVVDDSQLPKDRFSAERLKGVDSTLKIQPAKLEDSAVYLCASSPIEPLVNTEAFFGQGTRLTVV.

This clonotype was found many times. In DNA, the CDR3 is TGTGCCAGCCTAGGGGCTAACTATGGCTACACCTTC. This translates into CASLGANYGYTF. The V gene is TRBV12-3 or TRBV12-4, the J gene TRBJ1-2, with a weak D call TRBD1 (5 bases). Deletions cut 8 bases from V and 0 bases from J, with 7 bases between. This CDR3 region has 12 residues.

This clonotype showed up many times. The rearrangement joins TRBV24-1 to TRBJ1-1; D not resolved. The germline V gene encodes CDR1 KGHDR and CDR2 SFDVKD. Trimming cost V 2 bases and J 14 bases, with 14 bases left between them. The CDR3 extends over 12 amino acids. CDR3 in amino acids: CATSDSRAGEFF. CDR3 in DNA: TGTGCCACCAGTGATTCACGGGCAGGAGAGTTCTTT.

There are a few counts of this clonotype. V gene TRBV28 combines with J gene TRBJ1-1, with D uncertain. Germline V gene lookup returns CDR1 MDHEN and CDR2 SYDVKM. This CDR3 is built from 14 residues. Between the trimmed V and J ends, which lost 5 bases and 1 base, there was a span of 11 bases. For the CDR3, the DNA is TGTGCCAGCAGTGTCTCCGGACGGAACACTGAAGCTTTCTTT. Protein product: CASSVSGRNTEAFF.

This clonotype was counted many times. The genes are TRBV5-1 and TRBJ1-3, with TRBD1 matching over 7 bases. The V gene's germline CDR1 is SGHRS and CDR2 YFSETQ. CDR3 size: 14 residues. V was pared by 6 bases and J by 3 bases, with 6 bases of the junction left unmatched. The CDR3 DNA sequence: TGCGCCAGCACCACAGGGGCCAATGGAAACACCATATATTTT. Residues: CASTTGANGNTIYF.

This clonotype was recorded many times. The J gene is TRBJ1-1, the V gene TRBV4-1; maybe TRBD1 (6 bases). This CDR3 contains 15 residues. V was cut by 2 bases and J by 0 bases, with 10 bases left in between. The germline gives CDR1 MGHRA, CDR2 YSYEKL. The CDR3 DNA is TGCGCCAGCAGCCAATCCGACAGGCTGAACACTGAAGCTTTCTTT. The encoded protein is CASSQSDRLNTEAFF.